These T cell receptor beta chains were read from a single sample in a study of shared clonotypes between healthy human individuals. Assay used: immunoSEQ multiplex PCR; TCRdb lists only in-frame clones, some missing. Here the sample spans more than 600,000 clones, approximately 90% being singletons. The sequenced sample consisted of naive CD8+ T cells sorted from blood. These receptors were obtained from a man younger than 40 in good health. CDR3s include the opening cysteine and the closing phenylalanine or tryptophan. Fields, in order: V gene, J gene, CDR3 length, clone size, D gene, CDR3 DNA, CDR3 protein. A D gene is named only where the DNA matches it firmly. Not all rows give a size; the values are once, few, many and, for expanded clones, a class.

v_gene: TRBV5-8; j_gene: TRBJ2-7; len: 13; abundance: NA; d_gene: NA; CDR3nt: TGTGCCAGTCCAGGGGCGGACTCCTACGAGCAGTACTTC; CDR3aa: CASPGADSYEQYF
v_gene: TRBV6-5; j_gene: TRBJ2-1; len: 14; abundance: NA; d_gene: TRBD2; CDR3nt: TGTGCCAGCCGACTAGCGCCTAGCGGGGGTGAGCAGTTCTTC; CDR3aa: CASRLAPSGGEQFF
v_gene: TRBV27; j_gene: TRBJ2-1; len: 13; abundance: NA; d_gene: NA; CDR3nt: TGTGCCAGCAGTTTTGGGGCTACTAGCAAGCAGTTCTTC; CDR3aa: CASSFGATSKQFF
v_gene: TRBV9; j_gene: TRBJ2-1; len: 15; abundance: once; d_gene: TRBD2; CDR3nt: TGTGCCAGCAGCGTTAGCGGGAGCTCCTACAATGAGCAGTTCTTC; CDR3aa: CASSVSGSSYNEQFF
v_gene: TRBV7-6; j_gene: TRBJ2-1; len: 20; abundance: NA; d_gene: NA; CDR3nt: TGTGCCAGCAGCTTAGAAGTTTCGGACCTGTATCGCCCGTTAGACAATGAGCAGTTCTTC; CDR3aa: CASSLEVSDLYRPLDNEQFF
v_gene: TRBV28; j_gene: TRBJ1-1; len: 13; abundance: NA; d_gene: NA; CDR3nt: TGTGCCAGCAGTTTAGGACTGAACACTGAAGCTTTCTTT; CDR3aa: CASSLGLNTEAFF
v_gene: TRBV2; j_gene: TRBJ2-6; len: 14; abundance: once; d_gene: NA; CDR3nt: TGTGCCAGCCAAAGGAGTCTCGGGGCCAACGTCCTGACTTTC; CDR3aa: CASQRSLGANVLTF
v_gene: TRBV5-5; j_gene: TRBJ2-7; len: 12; abundance: once; d_gene: NA; CDR3nt: TGTGCCAGCAGTTTTACAGGAGCCGAGCAGTACTTC; CDR3aa: CASSFTGAEQYF
v_gene: TRBV6-5; j_gene: TRBJ2-1; len: 13; abundance: NA; d_gene: NA; CDR3nt: TGTGCCAGCAGCCCCAGACATCCCAATGAGCAGTTCTTC; CDR3aa: CASSPRHPNEQFF
v_gene: TRBV13; j_gene: TRBJ1-1; len: 14; abundance: NA; d_gene: NA; CDR3nt: TGTGCCAGCAGTGAAACATGGGGGAACACTGAAGCTTTCTTT; CDR3aa: CASSETWGNTEAFF
v_gene: TRBV29-1; j_gene: TRBJ2-2; len: 14; abundance: NA; d_gene: NA; CDR3nt: TGCAGCGTTGTGGTACAGGGTAATACCGGGGAGCTGTTTTTT; CDR3aa: CSVVVQGNTGELFF
v_gene: TRBV7-6; j_gene: TRBJ1-5; len: 14; abundance: NA; d_gene: TRBD1; CDR3nt: TGTGCCAGCAGCTCGACAGGGCCCGGTCAGCCCCAGCATTTT; CDR3aa: CASSSTGPGQPQHF
v_gene: TRBV28; j_gene: TRBJ2-1; len: 15; abundance: NA; d_gene: TRBD2; CDR3nt: TGTGCCAGCAGTCTTCTAGCGGGGCCCTACAATGAGCAGTTCTTC; CDR3aa: CASSLLAGPYNEQFF
v_gene: TRBV19; j_gene: TRBJ2-5; len: 14; abundance: NA; d_gene: NA; CDR3nt: TGTGCCAGTAGTGGGGTCGTCGGGCCAGAGACCCAGTACTTC; CDR3aa: CASSGVVGPETQYF
v_gene: TRBV27; j_gene: TRBJ2-7; len: 14; abundance: NA; d_gene: TRBD2; CDR3nt: TGTGCCAGCAGTGGGCTGACTAGCGGCTACGAGCAGTACTTC; CDR3aa: CASSGLTSGYEQYF
v_gene: TRBV28; j_gene: TRBJ2-7; len: 13; abundance: few; d_gene: TRBD1; CDR3nt: TGTGCCAGCGAACCGACAGGGAGCTACGAGCAGTACTTC; CDR3aa: CASEPTGSYEQYF
v_gene: TRBV5-1; j_gene: TRBJ2-3; len: 15; abundance: NA; d_gene: NA; CDR3nt: TGCGCCAGCAGCTCCGGGACAACTAGCACAGATACGCAGTATTTT; CDR3aa: CASSSGTTSTDTQYF
v_gene: TRBV19; j_gene: TRBJ2-7; len: 15; abundance: NA; d_gene: TRBD1; CDR3nt: TGTGCCAGTAGTCCTCGGACAGGGGGCGAATACGAGCAGTACTTC; CDR3aa: CASSPRTGGEYEQYF
v_gene: TRBV7-9; j_gene: TRBJ1-1; len: 13; abundance: NA; d_gene: NA; CDR3nt: TGTGCCAGCAGCTCCCGAGGTGGGGAGGTCGCTTTCTTT; CDR3aa: CASSSRGGEVAFF
v_gene: TRBV7-6; j_gene: TRBJ2-7; len: 15; abundance: NA; d_gene: NA; CDR3nt: TGTGCCAGCAGCTCCCTAGCCGATTTCTCCTACGAGCAGTACTTC; CDR3aa: CASSSLADFSYEQYF
v_gene: TRBV10-3; j_gene: TRBJ2-1; len: 14; abundance: NA; d_gene: NA; CDR3nt: TGTGCCATCAGTGCCGCTCTGCTTGACAATGAGCAGTTCTTC; CDR3aa: CAISAALLDNEQFF
v_gene: TRBV9; j_gene: TRBJ1-1; len: 16; abundance: NA; d_gene: NA; CDR3nt: TGTGCCAGCAGCGCTGTGCAGGGGCCTTTGGGCACTGAAGCTTTCTTT; CDR3aa: CASSAVQGPLGTEAFF
v_gene: TRBV9; j_gene: TRBJ2-7; len: 15; abundance: NA; d_gene: NA; CDR3nt: TGTGCCAGCAGCGATCTTTATGGCGGGGTCGGCGAGCAGTACTTC; CDR3aa: CASSDLYGGVGEQYF
v_gene: TRBV27; j_gene: TRBJ2-1; len: 16; abundance: NA; d_gene: TRBD2; CDR3nt: TGTGCCAGCATGGTTAAGGTAGCGGGAGTCTCCAATGAGCAGTTCTTC; CDR3aa: CASMVKVAGVSNEQFF
v_gene: TRBV11-2; j_gene: TRBJ1-2; len: 15; abundance: NA; d_gene: TRBD1; CDR3nt: TGTGCCAGCAGCCCAGTCACAGGGGGCCCCTATGGCTACACCTTC; CDR3aa: CASSPVTGGPYGYTF
v_gene: TRBV27; j_gene: TRBJ2-6; len: 17; abundance: NA; d_gene: NA; CDR3nt: TGTGCCAGCAGCGAACGGGGGGCCTTCTCTGGGGCCAACGTCCTGACTTTC; CDR3aa: CASSERGAFSGANVLTF
v_gene: TRBV7-2; j_gene: TRBJ1-5; len: 12; abundance: NA; d_gene: NA; CDR3nt: TGTGCCAGCAGCTCGGGCAGTCAGCCCCAGCATTTT; CDR3aa: CASSSGSQPQHF
v_gene: TRBV6-1; j_gene: TRBJ2-5; len: 15; abundance: NA; d_gene: TRBD2; CDR3nt: TGTGCCAGCAGTGAACCAGCGGGAGTCGGGGAGACCCAGTACTTC; CDR3aa: CASSEPAGVGETQYF
v_gene: TRBV25-1; j_gene: TRBJ1-1; len: 13; abundance: NA; d_gene: NA; CDR3nt: TGTGCCAGCGGCGGGGGGGCTGGGACTGAAGCTTTCTTT; CDR3aa: CASGGGAGTEAFF
v_gene: TRBV28; j_gene: TRBJ2-7; len: 14; abundance: NA; d_gene: NA; CDR3nt: TGTGCCAGCAACTCCGCGGGGAGCTCCTACGAGCAGTACTTC; CDR3aa: CASNSAGSSYEQYF
v_gene: TRBV6-5; j_gene: TRBJ2-7; len: 13; abundance: NA; d_gene: NA; CDR3nt: TGTGCCAGCAGTCGCAGCCGCGCCTACGAGCAGTACTTC; CDR3aa: CASSRSRAYEQYF
v_gene: TRBV9; j_gene: TRBJ2-7; len: 14; abundance: NA; d_gene: TRBD1; CDR3nt: TGTGCCAGCAGCTCCGGGACAGAGAACTACGAGCAGTACTTC; CDR3aa: CASSSGTENYEQYF
v_gene: TRBV15; j_gene: TRBJ2-3; len: 15; abundance: NA; d_gene: NA; CDR3nt: TGTGCCACCAGCACCCAAGGCGGAGGCACAGATACGCAGTATTTT; CDR3aa: CATSTQGGGTDTQYF
v_gene: TRBV6-6; j_gene: TRBJ1-2; len: 14; abundance: NA; d_gene: NA; CDR3nt: TGTGCCAGCAGCCCACAGGGATCTAACTATGGCTACACCTTC; CDR3aa: CASSPQGSNYGYTF
v_gene: TRBV7-9; j_gene: TRBJ1-1; len: 13; abundance: NA; d_gene: TRBD1; CDR3nt: TGTGCCAGCGGCGGACAGGGGCTTGGGGAAGCTTTCTTT; CDR3aa: CASGGQGLGEAFF
v_gene: TRBV30; j_gene: TRBJ2-3; len: 14; abundance: once; d_gene: NA; CDR3nt: TGTGCCTGGAGCACCCCAAAGACATACGATACGCAGTATTTT; CDR3aa: CAWSTPKTYDTQYF
v_gene: TRBV4-1; j_gene: TRBJ2-1; len: 14; abundance: NA; d_gene: NA; CDR3nt: TGCGCCAGCAGCCAAGAGGAGTTACAAGATGAGCAGTTCTTC; CDR3aa: CASSQEELQDEQFF